The clone carrying this T cell receptor beta chain has only one observation. TCRdb's copy holds only in-frame clones and misses some; the assay was immunoSEQ multiplex PCR. The table has about 34,000 clones, approximately 89% seen once; the top ten hold roughly 2.4%. The CDR3 covers 14 residues. CDR1 and CDR2 (germline): MNHNS, SASEGT. Trimming took off 7 bases at V and 7 bases at J, with 19 bases between the two ends. The data derive from a study of T cells in tuberculosis. V usage is TRBV6-1 and J usage is TRBJ2-5; D not resolved. This TCR came from a donor between 10 and 35 years old with latent tuberculosis or without tuberculosis infection. Sequenced material: PBMCs. CDR3 nucleotides: TGTGCCAGCATCCGGGTCCTTGAGAAGAGGACCCAGTACTTC. It specifies CASIRVLEKRTQYF.